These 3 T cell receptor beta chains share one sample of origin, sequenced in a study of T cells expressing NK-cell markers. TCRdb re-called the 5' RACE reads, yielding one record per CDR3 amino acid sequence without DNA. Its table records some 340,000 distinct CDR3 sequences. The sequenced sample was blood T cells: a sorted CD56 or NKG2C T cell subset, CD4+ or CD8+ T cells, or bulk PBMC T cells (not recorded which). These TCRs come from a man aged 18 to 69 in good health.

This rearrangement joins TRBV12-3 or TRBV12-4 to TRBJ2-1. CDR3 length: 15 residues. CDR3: CASSFGGSVSNEQFF.

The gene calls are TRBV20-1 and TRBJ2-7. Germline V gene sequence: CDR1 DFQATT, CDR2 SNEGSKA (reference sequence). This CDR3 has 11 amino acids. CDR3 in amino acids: CSLSQLYEQYF.

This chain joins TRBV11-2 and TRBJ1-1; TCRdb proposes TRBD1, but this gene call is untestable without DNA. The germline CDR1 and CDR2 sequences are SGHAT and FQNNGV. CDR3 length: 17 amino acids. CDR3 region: CASSLRSNRGRITEAFF.